The clone carrying this T cell receptor (beta chain) was seen just once. Original methodology: Counts of nucleated cells, estimated from reference gene primer amplification, were obtained. Clones were read by immunoSEQ multiplex PCR, and TCRdb kept only the in-frame ones, dropping some. The D gene and trimming were derived from the DNA, and the V and J assignments and clone size from that table. The sample shows approximately 93,000 clones, roughly 88% of them seen only once. CDR1 is SGDLS, CDR2 YYNGEE, per germline. Trimming cost V 3 bases and J 5 bases; bases outside gene matches: 6. The CDR3 extends over 17 amino acids. This specimen comes from a study of blood T cell repertoires in COVID-19. Study-wide context: Samples taken during acute and convalescent COVID-19 were collected in the United States, Italy and Spain. Sample material is recorded as cDNA or gDNA derived from T cells, B-cell-depleted T cells, or PBMCs.

The material sequenced was peripheral blood. The chain carries TRBV9 and TRBJ2-3; TRBD2 aligns across 16 bases. The sequence was obtained from a man between 60 and 70 years old with acute or convalescent COVID-19. CDR3 loop: CASSAGTSGRGEDTQYF. CDR3 coding DNA: TGTGCCAGCAGCGCCGGGACTAGCGGGAGGGGAGAAGATACGCAGTATTTT.